These 2 T cell receptor beta chains were all obtained from the same sample, sequenced in a study of naive and memory T cell subsets. The antigens these receptors bind are not known. Both TRBC1 and TRBC2 were covered by a beta constant-region primer of two equimolar oligonucleotides. Ligated cDNA was amplified by four rounds of PCR with nested alpha and beta constant-region primers and SP2. TCRdb re-called the UMI-ligation and nested PCR reads through MiXCR, storing one row per CDR3 protein. The sample records 150,000 or so distinct CDR3 sequences, 22% being singletons. General observations from the study: A few larger clonotypes appeared in naive repertoires, especially CD8, possibly memory cells re-expressing CD45RA.

Sequenced: naive CD4+ T cells from blood. The source is a human donor in good health.

V gene TRBV10-3 combines with J gene TRBJ2-5; possible D gene TRBD2, 6 bases. CDR1 ENHRY and CDR2 SYGVKD come from the germline V gene. V was pared by 3 bases and J by 5 bases, with 13 bases between. The CDR3 length is 14 residues. The CDR3 DNA follows: TGTGCCATCAGTGAAGGGCGGGACGGTGAGACCCAGTACTTC. Encoded protein: CAISEGRDGETQYF.

The rearrangement links TRBV28 to TRBJ2-1; D remains ambiguous. Trimming removed 6 bases from V and 4 bases from J, with 16 bases in between. This CDR3 comprises 15 residues. CDR1 is MDHEN, CDR2 SYDVKM, per germline. CDR3 in amino acids: CASSQARWPYNEQFF. CDR3 bases: TGTGCCAGCAGCCAAGCTCGTTGGCCGTACAATGAGCAGTTCTTC.